These 13 T cell receptor beta chains came from one sample sequenced in a study of blood T cell repertoires in COVID-19. Assay used: immunoSEQ multiplex PCR; TCRdb lists only in-frame clones, some missing. The table records some 160,000 clones, about 83% of them present only once. The sequencing sample was made of peripheral blood. The source is a woman over 75 with acute or convalescent COVID-19.

This chain joins TRBV18 and TRBJ2-7; D remains ambiguous. V shed 0 bases and J shed 4 bases, with 16 bases lying between them. The CDR3 spans 16 residues. CDR1 and CDR2 (germline): KGHSH, LQKENI. This chain's CDR3 is CASSPPESQANYEQYF. The CDR3 DNA is TGTGCCAGCTCACCACCAGAGAGCCAAGCGAATTACGAGCAGTACTTC.

V gene TRBV7-9 combines with J gene TRBJ1-4, with 7 bases lining up with TRBD1. The CDR3 length is 11 residues. Germline V gene lookup returns CDR1 SEHNR and CDR2 FQNEAQ (reference sequence). Unmatched junction bases numbered 3, after V lost 5 bases and J lost 12 bases. This CDR3 is CASSHTGELFF. The CDR3, as DNA: TGTGCCAGCAGCCATACAGGGGAACTGTTTTTT. Drawing the rest from reference TRBV7-9 and TRBJ1-4, the complete variable domain is DTGVSQNPRHKITKRGQNVTFRCDPISEHNRLYWYRQTLGQGPEFLTYFQNEAQLEKSRLLSDRFSAERPKGSFSTLEIQRTEQGDSAMYLCASSHTGELFFGSGTQLSVL.

The V call is TRBV5-1, the J call TRBJ1-4; 8 bases are a match to TRBD1. CDR1 and CDR2 (germline): SGHRS, YFSETQ. Trimming took 4 bases from V and 8 from J; bases not matched to a gene: 7. The CDR3 runs to 14 residues. The CDR3 DNA is TGCGCCAGCAGCACCACAGGGGGAACGGAAAAACTGTTTTTT. Encoded protein: CASSTTGGTEKLFF.

V gene TRBV29-1 combines with J gene TRBJ1-5; a possible D gene is TRBD1 (6 bases). V shed 5 bases and J shed 2 bases, with 13 bases lying between them. Germline values: CDR1 SQVTM, CDR2 ANQGSEA. The CDR3 runs 14 residues. CDR3 protein: CSVLTGNGNQPQHF. As DNA, the CDR3 is TGCAGCGTTCTCACAGGGAATGGCAATCAGCCCCAGCATTTT.

The CDR3 reads CATSREGVSTEAFF. CDR3 coding DNA: TGTGCCACCTCGAGGGAGGGGGTCAGCACTGAAGCTTTCTTT. The V gene is TRBV9, the J gene TRBJ1-1; TRBD1 might be the D (6 bases). Germline V gene lookup returns CDR1 SGDLS and CDR2 YYNGEE. This CDR3 region has 14 residues. The V gene lost 9 bases and the J gene lost 4 bases, with 19 bases spanning the gap.

The genes are TRBV2 and TRBJ1-1, with TRBD1 identical over 7 bases. The V gene's germline CDR1 is SNHLY and CDR2 FYNNEI. The CDR3 loop spans 15 amino acids. With V trimmed by 10 bases and J by 0 bases, 11 bases remained unmatched. CDR3 sequence: CAIYRGLSLNTEAFF. The DNA of the CDR3 is TGTGCCATTTACAGGGGACTCAGCCTGAACACTGAAGCTTTCTTT.

In its sample, this clone was seen once. The rearrangement uses TRBV6-2 or TRBV6-3 and TRBJ2-2; the match to TRBD2 covers 10 bases. J was trimmed by 6 bases and V by 6 bases; bases with no gene match: 13. There are 17 residues in the CDR3. The germline V gene encodes CDR1 MNHEY and CDR2 SVGEGT. As DNA, the CDR3 is TGTGCCAGCAGCGACCGGGTAGCGGGAGGTACCGCCGGGGAGCTGTTTTTT. It encodes CASSDRVAGGTAGELFF.

The chain combines TRBV5-1 with TRBJ2-6, with TRBD1 identical over 7 bases. This CDR3 is built from 21 residues. Germline CDR1 reads SGHRS; CDR2 reads YFSETQ. V was clipped by 2 bases and J by 1 base; unmatched bases: 18. The CDR3 sequence is CASSFTPTATGIRSGANVLTF. The CDR3, as DNA: TGCGCCAGCAGCTTTACACCAACAGCGACAGGGATAAGGTCTGGGGCCAACGTCCTGACTTTC.

V is TRBV5-6 and J is TRBJ2-1; 10 bases align to TRBD2. CDR1 is SGHDT and CDR2 is YYEEEE in the germline V gene. V trimming: 0 bases; J trimming: 9 bases; junction bases outside the gene matches: 3. This CDR3 is built from 14 residues. For the CDR3, the DNA is TGTGCCAGCAGCTTGGCAGCGGGAGGGAGTGAGCAGTTCTTC. Its protein is CASSLAAGGSEQFF.

CDR3 loop: CASRGGSNTIYF. The CDR3 nucleotides read TGTGCCAGCAGGGGGGGTTCAAACACCATATATTTT. The gene calls are TRBV6-6 and TRBJ1-3; TRBD1 might be the D (5 bases). There are 12 residues in the CDR3. Germline CDR1 is MNHNY and CDR2 is SVGAGI (reference sequence). The V end was cut by 6 bases, the J end by 6 bases, with 9 bases between.

The V and J genes are TRBV19 and TRBJ2-1; D is uncertain. V was cut by 1 base and J by 5 bases, with 9 bases left in between. The CDR3 length is 14 residues. The germline CDR1 and CDR2 sequences are LNHDA and SQIVND (reference sequence). The CDR3 is CASSIGSTNNEQFF. DNA of the CDR3: TGTGCCAGTAGTATAGGGTCAACAAACAATGAGCAGTTCTTC. The whole variable domain, filled in from reference TRBV19 and TRBJ2-1, reads DGGITQSPKYLFRKEGQNVTLSCEQNLNHDAMYWYRQDPGQGLRLIYYSQIVNDFQKGDIAEGYSVSREKKESFPLTVTSAQKNPTAFYLCASSIGSTNNEQFFGPGTRLTVL.

The chain combines TRBV6-2 or TRBV6-3 with TRBJ2-1; 9 bases fit TRBD1. This CDR3 is built from 15 residues. The ends lost 2 bases at V and 7 bases at J; junction bases unmatched: 6. Germline CDR1 MNHEY, CDR2 SVGEGT. This CDR3 reads CASSYTRGQGNEQFF. In DNA, the CDR3 is TGTGCCAGCAGTTACACCCGGGGACAGGGTAATGAGCAGTTCTTC.

V and J are TRBV24-1 and TRBJ2-7, with D possibly matching TRBD1 (5 bases). The ends were cut back, 3 bases at V and 6 bases at J, with 11 bases in the middle. Germline V gene lookup returns CDR1 KGHDR and CDR2 SFDVKD. The CDR3 length is 13 residues. For the CDR3, the DNA is TGTGCCACCAGTGATCGACAGAAAAGCGAGCAGTACTTC. This codes for CATSDRQKSEQYF.